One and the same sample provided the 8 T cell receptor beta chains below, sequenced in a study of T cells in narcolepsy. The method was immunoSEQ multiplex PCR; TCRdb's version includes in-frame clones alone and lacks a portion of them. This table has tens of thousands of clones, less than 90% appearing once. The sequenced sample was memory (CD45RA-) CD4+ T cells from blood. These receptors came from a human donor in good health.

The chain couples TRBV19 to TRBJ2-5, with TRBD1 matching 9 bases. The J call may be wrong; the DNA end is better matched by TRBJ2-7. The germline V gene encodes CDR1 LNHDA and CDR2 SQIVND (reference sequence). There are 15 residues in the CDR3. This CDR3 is CASRGTGNGAYEQYF. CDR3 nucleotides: TGTGCCAGTAGGGGGACAGGGAATGGGGCCTACGAGCAGTACTTC.

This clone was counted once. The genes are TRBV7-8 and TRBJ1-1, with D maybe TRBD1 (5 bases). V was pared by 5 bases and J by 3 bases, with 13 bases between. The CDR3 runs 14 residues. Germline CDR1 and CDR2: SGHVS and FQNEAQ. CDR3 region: CASSIGIRDTEAFF. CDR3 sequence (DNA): TGTGCCAGCAGCATAGGGATCAGGGACACTGAAGCTTTCTTT.

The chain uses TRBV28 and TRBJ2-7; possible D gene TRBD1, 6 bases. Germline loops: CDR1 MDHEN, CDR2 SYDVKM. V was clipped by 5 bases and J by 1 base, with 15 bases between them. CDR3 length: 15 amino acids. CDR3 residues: CASSRRDTRSYEQYF. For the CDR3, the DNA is TGTGCCAGCAGTCGAAGGGACACCCGATCCTACGAGCAGTACTTC.

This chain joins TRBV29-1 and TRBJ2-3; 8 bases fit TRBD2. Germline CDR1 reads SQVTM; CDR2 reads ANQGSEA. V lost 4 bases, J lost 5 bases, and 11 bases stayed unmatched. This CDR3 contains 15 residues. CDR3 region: CSVGISGAPEDTQYF. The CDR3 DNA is TGCAGCGTTGGGATTAGCGGGGCTCCCGAAGATACGCAGTATTTT.

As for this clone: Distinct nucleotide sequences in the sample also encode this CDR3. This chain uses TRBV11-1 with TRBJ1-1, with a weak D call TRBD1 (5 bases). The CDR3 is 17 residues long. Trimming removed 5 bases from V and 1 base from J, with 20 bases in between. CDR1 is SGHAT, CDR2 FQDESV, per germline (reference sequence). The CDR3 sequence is CASSPHRRGRENTEAFF. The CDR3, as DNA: TGTGCCAGCAGCCCCCACCGGCGTGGCAGGGAGAACACTGAAGCTTTCTTT.

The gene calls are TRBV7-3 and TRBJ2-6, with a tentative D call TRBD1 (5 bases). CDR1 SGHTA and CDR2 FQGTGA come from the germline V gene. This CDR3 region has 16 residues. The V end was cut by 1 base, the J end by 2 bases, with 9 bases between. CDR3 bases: TGTGCCAGCAGCTTAAGGTCAGGGACTGGGGCCAACGTCCTGACTTTC. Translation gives CASSLRSGTGANVLTF.

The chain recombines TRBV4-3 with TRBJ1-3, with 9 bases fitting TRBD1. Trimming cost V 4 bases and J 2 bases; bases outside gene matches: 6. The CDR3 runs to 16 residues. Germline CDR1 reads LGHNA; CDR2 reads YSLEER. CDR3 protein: CASSPGQGYAGNTIYF. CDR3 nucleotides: TGCGCCAGCAGCCCGGGACAGGGATACGCTGGAAACACCATATATTTT.

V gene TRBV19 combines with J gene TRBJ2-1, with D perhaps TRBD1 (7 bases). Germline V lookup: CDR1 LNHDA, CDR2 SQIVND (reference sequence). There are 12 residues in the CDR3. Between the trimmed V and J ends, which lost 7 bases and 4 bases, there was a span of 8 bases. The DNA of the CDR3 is TGTGCCAGTACAGGGGGGTACAATGAGCAGTTCTTC. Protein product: CASTGGYNEQFF.